The entry below gives a single T cell receptor beta chain sequence along with its context. What it binds is not known. This entry comes from a study of cytomegalovirus exposure and HLA in healthy donors. Overall study findings and caveats: Sequencing depth roughly uniform across donors was assumed in presence/absence analyses. There were about 160 TCR beta chains listed as cytomegalovirus-associated. Associated with HLA alleles at 0.05 false discovery rate in a later analysis were 16,951 TCR beta sequences.

It was with 60 Vbeta and 13 Jbeta primers that the PCR ran. The repertoire was sequenced with immunoSEQ multiplex PCR; TCRdb's copy has only in-frame clones and lacks some. The data hold about 190,000 clones, with 84% observed a single time. Per germline, CDR1 SGHNT and CDR2 YYREEE (reference sequence). Deletions cut 4 bases from V and 6 bases from J, with 14 bases between. The CDR3 extends over 13 amino acids. This TCR was sampled from a boy younger than 18 in good health and CMV-seronegative. The sequencing sample was made of PBMCs. V is TRBV5-4 and J is TRBJ2-7; a possible D gene is TRBD1 (5 bases). CDR3 protein: CASSPLPGLEQYF. CDR3 in DNA: TGTGCCAGCAGCCCCCTGCCAGGGCTCGAGCAGTACTTC.